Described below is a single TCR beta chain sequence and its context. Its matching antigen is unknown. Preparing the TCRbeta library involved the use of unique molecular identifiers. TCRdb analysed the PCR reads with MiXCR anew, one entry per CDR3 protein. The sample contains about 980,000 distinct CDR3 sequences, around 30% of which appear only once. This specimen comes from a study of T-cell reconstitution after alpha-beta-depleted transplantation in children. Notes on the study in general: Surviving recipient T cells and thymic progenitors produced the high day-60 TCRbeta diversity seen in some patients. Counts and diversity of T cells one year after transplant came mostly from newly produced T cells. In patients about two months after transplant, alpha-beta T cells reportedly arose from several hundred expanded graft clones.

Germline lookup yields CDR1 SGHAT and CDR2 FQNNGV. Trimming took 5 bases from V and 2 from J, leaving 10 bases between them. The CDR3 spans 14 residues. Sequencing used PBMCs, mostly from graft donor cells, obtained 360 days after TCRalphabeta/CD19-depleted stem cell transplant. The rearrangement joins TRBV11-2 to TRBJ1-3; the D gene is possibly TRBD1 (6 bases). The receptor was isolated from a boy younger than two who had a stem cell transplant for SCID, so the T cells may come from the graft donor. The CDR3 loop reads CASSPRQAGNTIYF. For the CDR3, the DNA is TGTGCCAGCAGCCCGCGACAGGCTGGAAACACCATATATTTT.